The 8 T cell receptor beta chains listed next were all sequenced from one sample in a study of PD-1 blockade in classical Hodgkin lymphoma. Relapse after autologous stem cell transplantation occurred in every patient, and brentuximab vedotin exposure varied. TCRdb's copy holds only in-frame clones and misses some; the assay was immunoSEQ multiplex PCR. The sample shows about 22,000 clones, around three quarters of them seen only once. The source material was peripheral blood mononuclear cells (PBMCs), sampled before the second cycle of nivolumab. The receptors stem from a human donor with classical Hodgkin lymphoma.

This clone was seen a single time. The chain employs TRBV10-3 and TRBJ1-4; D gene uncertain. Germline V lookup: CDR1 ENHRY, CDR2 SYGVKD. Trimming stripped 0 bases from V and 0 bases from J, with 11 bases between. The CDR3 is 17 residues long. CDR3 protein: CAISESSSGATNEKLFF. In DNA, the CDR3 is TGTGCCATCAGTGAGTCGAGTTCAGGAGCAACTAATGAAAAACTGTTTTTT.

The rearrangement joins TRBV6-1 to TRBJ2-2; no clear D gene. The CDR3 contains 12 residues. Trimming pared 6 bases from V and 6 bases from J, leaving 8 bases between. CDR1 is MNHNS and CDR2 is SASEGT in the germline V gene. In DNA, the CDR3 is TGTGCCAGCAGAGTAGCTGCCGGGGAGCTGTTTTTT. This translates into CASRVAAGELFF.

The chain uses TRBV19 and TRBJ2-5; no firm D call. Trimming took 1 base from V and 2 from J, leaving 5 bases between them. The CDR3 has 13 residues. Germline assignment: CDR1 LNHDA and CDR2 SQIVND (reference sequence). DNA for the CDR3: TGTGCCAGTAGTATAGTGAGACAAGAGACCCAGTACTTC. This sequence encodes CASSIVRQETQYF.

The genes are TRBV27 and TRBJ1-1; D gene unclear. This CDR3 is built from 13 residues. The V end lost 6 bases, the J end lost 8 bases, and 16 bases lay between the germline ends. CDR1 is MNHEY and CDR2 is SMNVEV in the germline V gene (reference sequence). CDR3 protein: CASSLERRTEAFF. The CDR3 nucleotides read TGTGCCAGCAGCCTAGAAAGGAGAACAGAAGCTTTCTTT.

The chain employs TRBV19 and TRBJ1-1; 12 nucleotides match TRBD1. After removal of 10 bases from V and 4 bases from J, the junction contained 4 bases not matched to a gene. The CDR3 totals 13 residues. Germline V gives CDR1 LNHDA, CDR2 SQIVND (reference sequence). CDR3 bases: TGTGCCACCATGGGACAGGGGGCCACTGAAGCTTTCTTT. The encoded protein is CATMGQGATEAFF.

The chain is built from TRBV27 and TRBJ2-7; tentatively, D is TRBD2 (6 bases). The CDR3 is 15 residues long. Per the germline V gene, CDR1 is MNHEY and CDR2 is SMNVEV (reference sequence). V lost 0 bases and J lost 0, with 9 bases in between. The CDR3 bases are TGTGCCAGCAGTTTATCAGGGAGGAGCTCCTACGAGCAGTACTTC. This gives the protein CASSLSGRSSYEQYF.

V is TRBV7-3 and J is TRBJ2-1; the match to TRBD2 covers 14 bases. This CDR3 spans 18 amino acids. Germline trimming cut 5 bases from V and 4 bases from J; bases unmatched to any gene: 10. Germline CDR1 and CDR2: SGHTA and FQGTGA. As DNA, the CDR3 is TGTGCCAGCAGCCTCGTGGGACTAGCGGGAGTGGGTTACAATGAGCAGTTCTTC. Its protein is CASSLVGLAGVGYNEQFF.

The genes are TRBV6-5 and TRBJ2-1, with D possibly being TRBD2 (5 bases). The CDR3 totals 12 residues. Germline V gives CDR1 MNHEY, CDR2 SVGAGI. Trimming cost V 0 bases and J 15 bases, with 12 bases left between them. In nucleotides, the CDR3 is TGTGCCAGCAGTTACTCGACCGGGAAAAGGTTCTTC. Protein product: CASSYSTGKRFF.